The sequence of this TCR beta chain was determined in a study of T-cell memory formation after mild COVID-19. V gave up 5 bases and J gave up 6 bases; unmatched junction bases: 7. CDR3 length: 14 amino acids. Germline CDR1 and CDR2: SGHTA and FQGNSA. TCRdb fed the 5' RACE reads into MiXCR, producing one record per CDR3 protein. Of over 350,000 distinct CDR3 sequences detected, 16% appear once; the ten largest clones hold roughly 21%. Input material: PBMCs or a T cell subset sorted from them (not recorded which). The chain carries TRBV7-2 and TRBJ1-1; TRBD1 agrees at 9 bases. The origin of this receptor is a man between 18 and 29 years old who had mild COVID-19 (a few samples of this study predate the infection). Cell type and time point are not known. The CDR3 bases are TGTGCCAGCAGCCTACGGGACAGGGAATCTGAAGCTTTCTTT. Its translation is CASSLRDRESEAFF.